A selection of T cell receptor beta chains follows, all from one sample in a study of cytomegalovirus exposure and HLA in healthy donors. Measured with immunoSEQ multiplex PCR; TCRdb has only the in-frame clones, and not every one. The sample includes 180,000 or so clones, under 80% of them seen just once. The material sequenced was PBMCs. The source is a man in his forties in good health and CMV-seronegative. Both conserved end residues are part of each CDR3. A D gene is named only where the DNA matches it firmly. The size of a clone is reported for some rows only, either as once, few or many, or as a class for expanded clones.

J gene | V gene | D gene | clone size | CDR3 protein
TRBJ2-5 | TRBV5-5 | NA | NA | CASSLDRQLGTQYF
TRBJ2-3 | TRBV29-1 | NA | NA | CSVIAGTDTQYF
TRBJ2-1 | TRBV5-1 | TRBD1 | NA | CASSVPGQGILNEQFF
TRBJ2-7 | TRBV11-2 | TRBD2 | NA | CASSLDPPAGGTEQYF
TRBJ1-2 | TRBV7-8 | NA | NA | CASSYSGDGYTF
TRBJ2-2 | TRBV5-1 | NA | few | CASSLARGTGELFF
TRBJ2-5 | TRBV4-2 | TRBD2 | NA | CASSQEGLAGGKQETQYF
TRBJ1-6 | TRBV5-1 | TRBD1 | once | CASSLGQGYNSPLHF
TRBJ1-6 | TRBV5-5 | NA | NA | CASSLARVENSPLHF
TRBJ1-1 | TRBV29-1 | NA | NA | CSVDPMGDTEAFF
TRBJ2-5 | TRBV9 | TRBD1 | NA | CASSPTGTGALGQYF
TRBJ2-6 | TRBV6-5 | NA | once | CASSRSGANVLTF
TRBJ2-1 | TRBV11-2 | TRBD1 | NA | CASSSRQGSEQFF
TRBJ2-7 | TRBV5-6 | NA | NA | CASSRDPRGYEQYF
TRBJ1-2 | TRBV30 | NA | NA | CAWSVQGANYGYTF
TRBJ2-1 | TRBV12-5 | NA | NA | CASGLVQGPSYNEQFF
TRBJ2-3 | TRBV19 | TRBD2 | NA | CASSATSGGFTDTQYF
TRBJ2-5 | TRBV6-5 | NA | NA | CASSSPRRGRQETQYF
TRBJ1-1 | TRBV6-5 | NA | NA | CASSDRQSTEAFF
TRBJ1-3 | TRBV5-4 | NA | NA | CASSRGGGGSGNTIYF
TRBJ1-1 | TRBV2 | NA | NA | CASRPPGGLNTEAFF
TRBJ1-3 | TRBV5-1 | NA | NA | CASSLVGGYGNTIYF
TRBJ2-1 | TRBV19 | NA | NA | CASSPGGGNNEQFF